This T cell receptor (beta chain) is from a study of T cells in Graves' hyperthyroidism and ophthalmopathy. TCR beta CDR3 sequences were amplified from RNA transcripts. HTBI primers were employed in a first-round RT-PCR of the TCR CDR3. One entry per CDR3 protein, called by TCRdb with MiXCR from the multiplex PCR reads. The data contain 500,000 or so distinct CDR3 sequences, roughly 15% of them singletons. Uncontrolled infection, other autoimmune disease, pregnancy or lactation barred patients from enrollment. This CDR3 is 14 amino acids long. Trimming left V 4 bases short and J 0 bases short, with 10 bases between. The germline V gene encodes CDR1 SNHLY and CDR2 FYNNEI. The table lists this clonotype with many counts. Its antigen is not known. Findings and limits, study-wide: Expanded thyroid clonotypes (above 0.001) were mostly also found in blood.

Sequencing was done on a sample of blood. The receptor's source is a woman aged 18-29 years with Graves' ophthalmopathy. V usage is TRBV2 and J usage is TRBJ2-7; D not certain. Here the CDR3 DNA reads TGTGCCAGCAGTGTTAGCCATAGCTCCTACGAGCAGTACTTC. Its protein product is CASSVSHSSYEQYF.